This entry concerns a single TCR beta chain. The method was immunoSEQ multiplex PCR; TCRdb's version includes in-frame clones alone and lacks a portion of them. The sample includes 240,000 or so clones, 86% of them seen just once. CDR3 length: 15 amino acids. Trimming removed 1 base at V and 7 bases at J, with 16 bases between. Germline values: CDR1 SGHDT, CDR2 YYEEEE. The data originate from a study of blood T cell repertoires in COVID-19. The source material was peripheral blood. The rearrangement links TRBV5-6 to TRBJ2-3; D perhaps matches TRBD1 (5 bases). This receptor was obtained from a man in his sixties with acute or convalescent COVID-19. CDR3 loop: CASSLILGPVNTQYF. The CDR3 nucleotides are TGTGCCAGCAGCTTGATTCTGGGGCCCGTGAATACGCAGTATTTT.